This T cell receptor (beta chain) is drawn from a study of blood T cell repertoires in COVID-19. At the level of the study: Specimens from acute and convalescent COVID-19 originated in the United States, Italy and Spain. PBMCs, B-cell-depleted T cells, or T cells were the source of the cDNA or gDNA that made up the material.

The CDR3 has 16 residues. Germline trimming cut 5 bases from V and 1 base from J; bases unmatched to any gene: 8. Germline CDR1 is MNHEY and CDR2 is SMNVEV (reference sequence). Original data processing: Using reference gene primer amplification, nucleated cell counts were estimated. Sequencing was performed with immunoSEQ multiplex PCR; in TCRdb, only in-frame clones are kept and a portion is missing. V and J calls and clone size are given by that table; D and trimming were obtained from the DNA. This sample yields 350,000 to 400,000 clones, of which about 89% are seen a single time; around 2.8% belongs to the top ten. The Seattle patients, enrolled during active infection, were followed longitudinally.

The source of this sequence is a young woman with COVID-19, enrolled during active disease. The chain recombines TRBV27 with TRBJ2-1, with 7 bases fitting TRBD1. The material sequenced was peripheral blood. The chain's CDR3 is CASSPWDRSSYNEQFF. In DNA form, the CDR3 reads TGTGCCAGCAGTCCGTGGGACAGAAGTTCCTACAATGAGCAGTTCTTC.